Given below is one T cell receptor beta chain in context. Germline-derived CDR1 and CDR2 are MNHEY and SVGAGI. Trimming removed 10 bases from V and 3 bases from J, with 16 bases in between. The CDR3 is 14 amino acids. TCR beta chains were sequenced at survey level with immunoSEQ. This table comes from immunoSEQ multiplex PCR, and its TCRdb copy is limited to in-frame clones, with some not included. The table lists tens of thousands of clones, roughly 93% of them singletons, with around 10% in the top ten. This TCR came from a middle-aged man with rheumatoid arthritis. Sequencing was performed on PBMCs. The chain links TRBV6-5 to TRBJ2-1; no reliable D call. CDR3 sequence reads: CATDSRFLYNEQFF. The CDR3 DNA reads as TGTGCCACTGATTCTCGATTCCTCTACAATGAGCAGTTCTTC.